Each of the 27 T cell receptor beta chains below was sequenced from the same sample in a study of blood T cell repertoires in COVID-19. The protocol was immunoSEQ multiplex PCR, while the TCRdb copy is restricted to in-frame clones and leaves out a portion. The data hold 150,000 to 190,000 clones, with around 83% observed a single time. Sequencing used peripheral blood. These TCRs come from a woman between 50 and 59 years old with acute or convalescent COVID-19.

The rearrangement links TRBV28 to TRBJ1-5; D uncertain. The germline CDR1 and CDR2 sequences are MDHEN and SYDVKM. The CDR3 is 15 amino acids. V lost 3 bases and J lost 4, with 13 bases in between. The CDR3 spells CASSFLGEANQPQHF. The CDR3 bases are TGTGCCAGCAGTTTTCTGGGTGAGGCGAATCAGCCCCAGCATTTT.

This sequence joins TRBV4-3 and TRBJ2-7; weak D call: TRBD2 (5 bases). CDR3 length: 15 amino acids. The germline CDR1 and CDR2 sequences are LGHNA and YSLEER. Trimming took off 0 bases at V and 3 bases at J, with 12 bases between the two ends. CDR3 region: CASSQDPSRDYEQYF. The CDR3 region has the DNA TGCGCCAGCAGCCAAGACCCGAGCCGGGACTACGAGCAGTACTTC.

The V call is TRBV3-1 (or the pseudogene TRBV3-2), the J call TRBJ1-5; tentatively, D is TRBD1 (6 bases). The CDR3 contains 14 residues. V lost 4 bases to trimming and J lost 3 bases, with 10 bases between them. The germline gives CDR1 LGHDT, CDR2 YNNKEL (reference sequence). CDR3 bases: TGTGCCAGCAGCCGTTGGACAGACAATCAGCCCCAGCATTTT. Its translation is CASSRWTDNQPQHF.

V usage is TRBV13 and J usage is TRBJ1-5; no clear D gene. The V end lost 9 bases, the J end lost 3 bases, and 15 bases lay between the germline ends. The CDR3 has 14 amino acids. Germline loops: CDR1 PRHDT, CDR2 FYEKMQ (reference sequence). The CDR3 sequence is CARGGGEINQPQHF. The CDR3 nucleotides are TGTGCCAGGGGAGGCGGGGAGATCAATCAGCCCCAGCATTTT.

The CDR3 region is CATRQGMYEQYF. Here the CDR3 DNA reads TGTGCCACCAGACAGGGGATGTACGAGCAGTACTTC. The V call is TRBV5-4, the J call TRBJ2-7; 8 nucleotides agree with TRBD1. The CDR3 is 12 amino acids. Trimming removed 9 bases from V and 4 bases from J; junction bases left unmatched: 6. CDR1 and CDR2 (germline): SGHNT, YYREEE (reference sequence). The whole variable domain, filled in from reference TRBV5-4 and TRBJ2-7, reads ETGVTQSPTHLIKTRGQQVTLRCSSQSGHNTVSWYQQALGQGPQFIFQYYREEENGRGNFPPRFSGLQFPNYSSELNVNALELDDSALYLCATRQGMYEQYFGPGTRLTVT.

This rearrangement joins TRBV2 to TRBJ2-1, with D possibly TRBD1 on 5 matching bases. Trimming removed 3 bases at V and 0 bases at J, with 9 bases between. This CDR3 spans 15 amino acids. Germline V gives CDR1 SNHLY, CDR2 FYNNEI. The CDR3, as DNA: TGTGCCAGCAGTGATTACAGGAGCTCCTACAATGAGCAGTTCTTC. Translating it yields CASSDYRSSYNEQFF.

The CDR3 DNA reads as TGCGCCAGCAGTGGTGGCGGGAGGGCCGATGAGCAGTTCTTC. Its protein is CASSGGGRADEQFF. The chain uses TRBV10-2 and TRBJ2-1; 9 nucleotides line up with TRBD2. CDR3 length equals 14 residues. V gave up 4 bases and J gave up 8 bases; unmatched junction bases: 6. The germline gives CDR1 WSHSY, CDR2 SAAADI.

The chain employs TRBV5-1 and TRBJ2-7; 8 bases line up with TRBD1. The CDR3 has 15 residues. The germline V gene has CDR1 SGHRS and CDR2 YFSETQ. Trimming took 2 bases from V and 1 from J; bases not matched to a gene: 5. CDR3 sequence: CASSFGQGVSYEQYF. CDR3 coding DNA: TGCGCCAGCAGCTTTGGACAGGGTGTATCCTACGAGCAGTACTTC.

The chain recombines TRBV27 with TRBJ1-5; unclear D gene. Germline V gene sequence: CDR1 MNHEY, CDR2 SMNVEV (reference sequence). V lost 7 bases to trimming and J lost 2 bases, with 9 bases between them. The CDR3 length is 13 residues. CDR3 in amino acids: CASTLFGNQPQHF. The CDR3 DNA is TGTGCCAGCACCCTCTTCGGCAATCAGCCCCAGCATTTT.

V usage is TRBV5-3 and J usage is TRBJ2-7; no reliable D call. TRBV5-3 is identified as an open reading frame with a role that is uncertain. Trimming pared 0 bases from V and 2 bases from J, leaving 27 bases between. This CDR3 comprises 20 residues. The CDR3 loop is CARSLAPIWRSLSRTYEQYF. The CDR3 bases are TGTGCCAGAAGCTTGGCCCCTATTTGGCGGTCGCTGAGCCGAACCTACGAGCAGTACTTC.

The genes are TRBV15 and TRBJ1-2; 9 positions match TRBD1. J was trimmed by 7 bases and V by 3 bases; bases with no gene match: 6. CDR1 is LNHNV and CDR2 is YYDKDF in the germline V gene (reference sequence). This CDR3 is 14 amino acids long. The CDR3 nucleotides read TGTGCCACCAGCAGGGACAGGGGACGGCCTGGCTACACCTTC. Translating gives CATSRDRGRPGYTF. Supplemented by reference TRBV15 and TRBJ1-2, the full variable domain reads DAMVIQNPRYQVTQFGKPVTLSCSQTLNHNVMYWYQQKSSQAPKLLFHYYDKDFNNEADTPDNFQSRRPNTSFCFLDIRSPGLGDTAMYLCATSRDRGRPGYTFGSGTRLTVV.

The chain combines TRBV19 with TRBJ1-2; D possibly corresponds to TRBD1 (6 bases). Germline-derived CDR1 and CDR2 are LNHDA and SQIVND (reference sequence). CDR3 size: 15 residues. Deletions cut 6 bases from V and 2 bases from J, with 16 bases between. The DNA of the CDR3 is TGTGCCAGTAGCCAGACAGGATTAACGAACTATGGCTACACCTTC. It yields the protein CASSQTGLTNYGYTF.

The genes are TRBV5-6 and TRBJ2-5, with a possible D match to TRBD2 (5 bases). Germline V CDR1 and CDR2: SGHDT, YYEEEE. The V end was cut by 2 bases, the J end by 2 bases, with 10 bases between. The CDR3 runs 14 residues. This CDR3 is CASSFLGEQETQYF. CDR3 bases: TGTGCCAGCAGCTTTCTTGGGGAGCAAGAGACCCAGTACTTC.

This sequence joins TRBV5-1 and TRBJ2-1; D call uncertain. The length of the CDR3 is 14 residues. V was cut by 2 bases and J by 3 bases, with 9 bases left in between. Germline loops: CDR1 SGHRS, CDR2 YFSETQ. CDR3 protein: CASSFNQNYNEQFF. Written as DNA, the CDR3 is TGCGCCAGCAGCTTCAACCAGAACTACAATGAGCAGTTCTTC.

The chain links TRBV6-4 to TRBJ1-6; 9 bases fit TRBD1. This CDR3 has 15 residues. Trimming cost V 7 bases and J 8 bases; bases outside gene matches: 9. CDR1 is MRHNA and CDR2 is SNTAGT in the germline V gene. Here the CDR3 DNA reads TGTGCCAGCAACTTCCACAGACAGGGGGATTCACCCCTCCACTTT. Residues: CASNFHRQGDSPLHF.

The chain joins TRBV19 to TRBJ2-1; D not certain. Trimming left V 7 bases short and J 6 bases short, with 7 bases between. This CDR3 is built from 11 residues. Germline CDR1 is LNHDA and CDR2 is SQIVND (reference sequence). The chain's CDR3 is CASTRSNEQFF. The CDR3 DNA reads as TGTGCCAGTACCAGAAGCAATGAGCAGTTCTTC.

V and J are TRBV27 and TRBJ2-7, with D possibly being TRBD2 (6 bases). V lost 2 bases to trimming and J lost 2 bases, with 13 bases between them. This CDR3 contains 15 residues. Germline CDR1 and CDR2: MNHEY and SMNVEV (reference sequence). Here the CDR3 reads CASSLRGLVTYEQYF. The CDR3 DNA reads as TGTGCCAGCAGTTTACGGGGACTGGTTACCTACGAGCAGTACTTC.

CDR3 protein: CASSPTSGSPYFNYEQYF. CDR3 sequence (DNA): TGTGCCAGCAGTCCGACTAGCGGGAGCCCCTATTTTAACTACGAGCAGTACTTC. The chain couples TRBV28 to TRBJ2-7; TRBD2 matches at 12 bases. Trimming cost V 5 bases and J 3 bases; bases outside gene matches: 14. This CDR3 has 18 amino acids. Germline-derived CDR1 and CDR2 are MDHEN and SYDVKM.

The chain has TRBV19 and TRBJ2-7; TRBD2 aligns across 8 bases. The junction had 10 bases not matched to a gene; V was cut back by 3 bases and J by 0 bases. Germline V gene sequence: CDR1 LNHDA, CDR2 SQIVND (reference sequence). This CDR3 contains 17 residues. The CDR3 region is CASSISLRGVDSYEQYF. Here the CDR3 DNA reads TGTGCCAGTAGTATCTCTTTGCGGGGGGTTGACTCCTACGAGCAGTACTTC.

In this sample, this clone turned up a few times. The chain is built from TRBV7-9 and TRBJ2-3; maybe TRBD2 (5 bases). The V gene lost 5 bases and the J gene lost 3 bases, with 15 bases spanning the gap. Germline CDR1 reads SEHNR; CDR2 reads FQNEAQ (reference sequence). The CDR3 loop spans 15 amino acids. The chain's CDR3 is CASSGGALRTDTQYF. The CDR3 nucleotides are TGTGCCAGCAGCGGAGGAGCCCTGAGGACAGATACGCAGTATTTT. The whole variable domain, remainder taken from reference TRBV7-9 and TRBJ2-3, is DTGVSQNPRHKITKRGQNVTFRCDPISEHNRLYWYRQTLGQGPEFLTYFQNEAQLEKSRLLSDRFSAERPKGSFSTLEIQRTEQGDSAMYLCASSGGALRTDTQYFGPGTRLTVL.

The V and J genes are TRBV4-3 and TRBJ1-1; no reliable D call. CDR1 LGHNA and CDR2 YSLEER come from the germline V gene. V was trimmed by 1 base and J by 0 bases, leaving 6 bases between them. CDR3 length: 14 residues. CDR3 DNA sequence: TGCGCCAGCAGCCAAGGGGGAGTGAACACTGAAGCTTTCTTT. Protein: CASSQGGVNTEAFF.

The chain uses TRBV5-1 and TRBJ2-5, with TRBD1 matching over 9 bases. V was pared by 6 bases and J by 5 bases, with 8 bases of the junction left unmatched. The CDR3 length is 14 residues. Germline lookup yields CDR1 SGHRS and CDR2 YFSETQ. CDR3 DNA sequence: TGCGCCAGCACTGGACAGGGGCTCGGTGAGACCCAGTACTTC. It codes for CASTGQGLGETQYF.

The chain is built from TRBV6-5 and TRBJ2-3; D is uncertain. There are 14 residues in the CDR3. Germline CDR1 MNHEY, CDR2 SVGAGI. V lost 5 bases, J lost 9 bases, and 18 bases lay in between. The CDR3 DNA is TGTGCCAGCAGTCTGCCCGGCCGGGTTTCAACGCAGTATTTT. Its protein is CASSLPGRVSTQYF.

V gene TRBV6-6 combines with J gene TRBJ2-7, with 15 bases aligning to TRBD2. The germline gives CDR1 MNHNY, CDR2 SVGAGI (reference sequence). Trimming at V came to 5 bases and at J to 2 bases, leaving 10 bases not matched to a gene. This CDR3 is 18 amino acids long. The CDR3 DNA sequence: TGTGCCAGCAGTCCCGCACCCGGGACTAGCGGGAGGACCTACGAGCAGTACTTC. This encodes CASSPAPGTSGRTYEQYF.

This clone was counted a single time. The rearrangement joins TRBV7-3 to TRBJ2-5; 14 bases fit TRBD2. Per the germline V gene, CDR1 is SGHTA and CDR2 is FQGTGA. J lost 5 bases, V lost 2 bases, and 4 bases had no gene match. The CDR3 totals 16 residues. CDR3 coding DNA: TGTGCCAGCAGCTTATCGGGACTAGCGGGGGTTGAGACCCAGTACTTC. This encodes CASSLSGLAGVETQYF.

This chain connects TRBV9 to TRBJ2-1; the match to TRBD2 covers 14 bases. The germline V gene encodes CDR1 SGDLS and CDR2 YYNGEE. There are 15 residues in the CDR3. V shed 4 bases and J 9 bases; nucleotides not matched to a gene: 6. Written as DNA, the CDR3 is TGTGCCAGCAGCCCGGGACTAGCGGGAGCGGGTGAGCAGTTCTTC. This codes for CASSPGLAGAGEQFF.

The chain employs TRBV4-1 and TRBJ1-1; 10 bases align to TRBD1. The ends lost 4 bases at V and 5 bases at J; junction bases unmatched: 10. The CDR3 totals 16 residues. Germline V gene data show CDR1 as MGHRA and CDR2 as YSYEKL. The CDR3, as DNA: TGCGCCAGCAGCCGAAGTCCCGGGACAGGGGTAACTGAAGCTTTCTTT. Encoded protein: CASSRSPGTGVTEAFF.